The present T cell receptor (beta chain) was sequenced within a study of blood T cell repertoires in COVID-19. Study summary: Acute and convalescent COVID-19 specimens originated in the United States, Italy and Spain.

In germline, CDR1 is MNHEY, CDR2 SVGAGI. The CDR3 contains 15 residues. After removal of 6 bases from V and 4 bases from J, the junction contained 6 bases not matched to a gene. Source study methods: Amplification of reference gene primers provided the estimated nucleated cell counts. Measured with immunoSEQ multiplex PCR; TCRdb has only the in-frame clones, and not every one. The DNA was the basis for D and trimming; V, J and clone size are from that table. The data show roughly 49,000 clones, under 85% seen once. The chain employs TRBV6-5 and TRBJ2-2; TRBD1 matches at 9 bases. Sequenced input: peripheral blood. The sequence was collected from a man aged 35-49 years with acute or convalescent COVID-19. The CDR3 DNA reads TGTGCCAGCAGCTCCGGGACAGGGCTCACCGGGGAGCTGTTTTTT. Protein sequence: CASSSGTGLTGELFF.